The T cell receptor beta chain described here comes from a study of blood T cell repertoires in COVID-19. About the research overall: From the United States, Italy and Spain came samples of acute and convalescent COVID-19.

Here immunoSEQ multiplex PCR was the method, and the copy in TCRdb shows in-frame clones only, minus some. The table shows some 68,000 clones, with around 83% occurring only once. V lost 0 bases and J lost 0; bases outside the gene matches: 9. The germline V gene encodes CDR1 SGHTA and CDR2 FQGTGA. There are 18 residues in the CDR3. The rearrangement links TRBV7-3 to TRBJ2-3, with TRBD1 matching 7 bases. The source is a man in his 70s with acute or convalescent COVID-19. The sample comprised peripheral blood. As DNA, the CDR3 is TGTGCCAGCAGCTTAACAGACAGGGCGGAGATTAGCACAGATACGCAGTATTTT. Its translation is CASSLTDRAEISTDTQYF.